The rows below give T cell receptor beta chains drawn from one sample of a study of blood T cell repertoires in COVID-19. Data came from immunoSEQ multiplex PCR; TCRdb stores just in-frame clones and leaves some out. The sample records about 270,000 clones, about 87% being singletons. The sample consisted of peripheral blood. These TCRs come from a man aged 55 to 70 who had recovered from COVID-19. Both conserved end residues are part of each CDR3. The D gene is left open where the match is weak. Clone size is stated in some rows and not others, as once, few, many or a class when expanded.

cdr3_aa,cdr3_nt,d_call,j_call,v_call,cdr3_length,clone_size
CASIDGQNTEAFF,TGTGCCAGCATCGACGGACAGAACACTGAAGCTTTCTTT,NA,TRBJ1-1,TRBV11-2,13,NA
CASSEASGRLSYEQYF,TGTGCCAGCAGTGAAGCAAGTGGGAGGCTATCCTACGAGCAGTACTTC,NA,TRBJ2-7,TRBV2,16,NA
CASRDRTPCTF,TGTGCCAGCAGGGATCGGACACCGTGCACCTTC,NA,TRBJ1-2,TRBV6-9,11,NA
CASTITGHNSPLHF,TGTGCCAGCACCATCACAGGGCATAATTCACCCCTCCACTTT,NA,TRBJ1-6,TRBV27,14,NA
CASSQDRGSNEQFF,TGTGCCAGCAGCCAAGATCGGGGGAGTAATGAGCAGTTCTTC,NA,TRBJ2-1,TRBV3-1/TRBV3-2,14,NA
CASSLIDNEQFF,TGTGCCAGCAGCTTAATAGACAATGAGCAGTTCTTC,NA,TRBJ2-1,TRBV13,12,once
CASSGPGLALETQYF,TGTGCCAGCAGCGGCCCGGGACTAGCTCTGGAGACCCAGTACTTC,TRBD2,TRBJ2-5,TRBV7-8,15,once
CASSAGGSNQPQHF,TGTGCCAGCAGCGCGGGGGGGAGCAATCAGCCCCAGCATTTT,NA,TRBJ1-5,TRBV9,14,few
CASSSPGQQFNQPQHF,TGTGCCAGCAGTTCACCGGGACAGCAGTTCAATCAGCCCCAGCATTTT,TRBD1,TRBJ1-5,TRBV6-6,16,NA
CATSDPTNSQGAYNEQFF,TGTGCCACCAGTGATCCAACCAACTCCCAAGGGGCCTACAATGAGCAGTTCTTC,NA,TRBJ2-1,TRBV24-1,18,NA
CASSFRDRGQYEQYF,TGTGCCAGCAGCTTCCGGGACAGGGGGCAGTACGAGCAGTACTTC,TRBD1,TRBJ2-7,TRBV7-9,15,medium-sized
CASSLGLSSSYNSPLHF,TGCGCCAGCAGCTTGGGCCTATCGAGCTCCTATAATTCACCCCTCCACTTT,NA,TRBJ1-6,TRBV5-1,17,NA
CASSREYSNQPQHF,TGTGCCAGCAGCCGGGAGTATAGCAATCAGCCCCAGCATTTT,NA,TRBJ1-5,TRBV3-1/TRBV3-2,14,few
CASTPPGKETQYF,TGTGCCAGCACCCCCCCGGGGAAAGAGACCCAGTACTTC,NA,TRBJ2-5,TRBV13,13,NA
CASSTGERAKNIQYF,TGTGCCAGCAGCACAGGGGAGAGGGCCAAAAACATTCAGTACTTC,TRBD1,TRBJ2-4,TRBV7-9,15,NA
CASSLLGSPGELFF,TGCGCCAGCAGCTTGCTGGGCTCCCCCGGGGAGCTGTTTTTT,NA,TRBJ2-2,TRBV5-1,14,NA
CASSPYLNTEAFF,TGTGCCAGCAGCCCCTACTTGAACACTGAAGCTTTCTTT,NA,TRBJ1-1,TRBV7-3,13,NA
CASKGRFGTGGTEAFF,TGTGCCAGCAAGGGGAGGTTCGGGACAGGGGGCACTGAAGCTTTCTTT,TRBD1,TRBJ1-1,TRBV2,16,NA
CASSPGTSGFFTDTQYF,TGTGCCAGCAGTCCCGGGACTAGCGGGTTTTTCACAGATACGCAGTATTTT,TRBD2,TRBJ2-3,TRBV6-6,17,NA
CASKSWDNYEQYF,TGTGCCAGCAAGAGTTGGGACAACTACGAGCAGTACTTC,NA,TRBJ2-7,TRBV12-3/TRBV12-4,13,NA
CASSQVQSLAGRSQYF,TGTGCCAGCAGCCAAGTTCAAAGTCTAGCGGGGAGATCCCAGTACTTC,TRBD2,TRBJ2-5,TRBV14,16,NA
CASSQVGTGLYGYTF,TGCGCCAGCAGCCAAGTTGGGACAGGTCTCTATGGCTACACCTTC,TRBD1,TRBJ1-2,TRBV4-1,15,few
CASSLTGAQSDTQYF,TGTGCCAGCAGCTTGACTGGTGCGCAATCAGATACGCAGTATTTT,NA,TRBJ2-3,TRBV5-4,15,NA
CASRQGAYGYTF,TGTGCCAGCAGACAGGGGGCATATGGCTACACCTTC,TRBD1,TRBJ1-2,TRBV25-1,12,once
CASNQQGYIQAFF,TGTGCCAGCAACCAACAGGGATACATTCAAGCTTTCTTT,NA,TRBJ1-1,TRBV6-5,13,once
CASSMSPGQGNRFYNSPLHF,TGTGCCAGTAGTATGTCGCCGGGACAGGGGAATCGTTTTTATAATTCACCCCTCCACTTT,TRBD1,TRBJ1-6,TRBV19,20,NA
CASSQDRTGVGGYTF,TGTGCCAGCAGCCAAGATCGGACAGGTGTAGGCGGCTACACCTTC,TRBD1,TRBJ1-2,TRBV14,15,NA
CASSPNGGQETQYF,TGTGCCAGCTCACCCAACGGGGGCCAAGAGACCCAGTACTTC,NA,TRBJ2-5,TRBV18,14,once
CASSQVEAFSGQYF,TGTGCCAGCAGCCAAGTTGAGGCCTTCTCGGGGCAGTACTTC,NA,TRBJ2-7,TRBV3-1/TRBV3-2,14,NA
CASSFRSGSGETQYF,TGTGCCAGCAGTTTTAGGTCGGGGAGTGGAGAGACCCAGTACTTC,NA,TRBJ2-5,TRBV5-4,15,NA
CASSLRGQLNYGYTF,TGTGCCAGCAGTTTGAGGGGACAGCTTAACTATGGCTACACCTTC,TRBD1,TRBJ1-2,TRBV27,15,NA
CASIGVGGDYGYTF,TGTGCCAGCATTGGTGTGGGGGGTGACTATGGCTACACCTTC,NA,TRBJ1-2,TRBV7-9,14,once
CASSDRTGGRPYEQYF,TGTGCCAGCAGCGACCGGACAGGGGGCCGCCCGTACGAGCAGTACTTC,TRBD1,TRBJ2-7,TRBV7-9,16,NA
CATQTGSSNEKLFF,TGTGCCACCCAGACTGGGAGTTCAAATGAAAAACTGTTTTTT,NA,TRBJ1-4,TRBV19,14,NA
CASSIGPTKNEKLFF,TGTGCCAGTAGTATTGGGCCGACGAAAAATGAAAAACTGTTTTTT,NA,TRBJ1-4,TRBV19,15,NA
CASSLLVLGDTYEQYF,TGTGCCAGCAGTTTACTAGTATTGGGGGACACCTACGAGCAGTACTTC,NA,TRBJ2-7,TRBV27,16,NA
CASSVKGGANDEQYF,TGTGCCAGCAGTGTCAAGGGGGGGGCCAACGACGAGCAGTACTTC,NA,TRBJ2-7,TRBV2,15,NA
CASSVGDRSTDTQYF,TGTGCCAGCAGCGTAGGGGACAGGAGCACAGATACGCAGTATTTT,TRBD1,TRBJ2-3,TRBV9,15,NA
CASSLDLDRGREQYF,TGTGCCAGCAGCTTAGACTTGGACAGGGGGAGGGAGCAGTACTTC,TRBD1,TRBJ2-7,TRBV7-6,15,NA
CASSYSPFEETQYF,TGTGCCAGCAGTTACAGCCCATTCGAGGAGACCCAGTACTTC,NA,TRBJ2-5,TRBV6-5,14,once
CASSSPLGVGETQYF,TGTGCCAGTAGTTCTCCCCTAGGGGTGGGAGAGACCCAGTACTTC,NA,TRBJ2-5,TRBV19,15,NA
CASRTSSGTEAFF,TGTGCCAGCCGCACTTCTAGCGGCACTGAAGCTTTCTTT,NA,TRBJ1-1,TRBV27,13,NA
CASNLLDRSEQYF,TGTGCCAGCAACTTACTAGACAGATCCGAGCAGTACTTC,NA,TRBJ2-7,TRBV7-9,13,once
CSHRWGGEQFF,TGCAGTCACCGGTGGGGCGGTGAGCAGTTCTTC,NA,TRBJ2-1,TRBV29-1,11,NA
CAWSVLNGVSGNTIYF,TGTGCCTGGAGTGTATTAAACGGGGTCTCTGGAAACACCATATATTTT,NA,TRBJ1-3,TRBV30,16,NA
CASSQEGRGVTEAFF,TGTGCCAGCAGCCAAGAGGGTCGGGGGGTAACTGAAGCTTTCTTT,NA,TRBJ1-1,TRBV4-2,15,NA
CASSYSGQETQYF,TGTGCCAGCAGCTACTCAGGGCAAGAGACCCAGTACTTC,NA,TRBJ2-5,TRBV5-4,13,NA
CASSFTRGPGTEAFF,TGTGCCAGCAGTTTCACAAGGGGGCCGGGCACTGAAGCTTTCTTT,TRBD1,TRBJ1-1,TRBV28,15,NA
CAISDKTGANSPLHF,TGTGCCATCAGTGATAAAACAGGGGCCAATTCACCCCTCCACTTT,TRBD1,TRBJ1-6,TRBV10-3,15,NA
CASREGQVNQPQHF,TGTGCCAGCAGAGAGGGACAGGTTAATCAGCCCCAGCATTTT,TRBD1,TRBJ1-5,TRBV6-6,14,NA
CASSRTTSNQPQHF,TGTGCCAGTAGCCGAACTACGAGCAATCAGCCCCAGCATTTT,NA,TRBJ1-5,TRBV19,14,NA
CASSQGSVSGANVLTF,TGTGCCAGCAGCCAAGGTTCCGTCTCTGGGGCCAACGTCCTGACTTTC,NA,TRBJ2-6,TRBV4-2,16,NA
CASTNPGGETQYF,TGTGCCAGCACCAATCCGGGGGGAGAGACCCAGTACTTC,TRBD2,TRBJ2-5,TRBV6-5,13,NA
CASSAPGGRNSPLHF,TGCGCCAGCAGCGCCCCAGGGGGCAGAAATTCACCCCTCCACTTT,TRBD1,TRBJ1-6,TRBV4-1,15,NA
CASSLASGGARYF,TGTGCCAGCAGCCTAGCTAGCGGGGGGGCGAGGTACTTC,TRBD2,TRBJ2-4,TRBV7-2,13,NA
CASRQLGGEDGYTF,TGCGCCAGCAGACAATTAGGGGGTGAGGATGGCTACACCTTC,NA,TRBJ1-2,TRBV5-1,14,NA